This T cell receptor beta chain was recovered during a study of blood T cell repertoires in COVID-19. Study at large: Donors in the United States, Italy and Spain gave samples during acute or convalescent COVID-19. In each case, the material was cDNA or gDNA derived from T cells, B-cell-depleted T cells, or PBMCs.

Original methodology: Cell counts per sample came from amplifying reference gene primers. Assay: immunoSEQ multiplex PCR; the TCRdb copy retains only in-frame clones and omits some. The V and J calls and clone size were taken over from that table, and D and trimming were inferred from the DNA. The sample records roughly 67,000 clones, approximately 80% being singletons. V lost 3 bases and J lost 8, with 13 bases in between. This CDR3 region has 13 residues. Germline values: CDR1 SNHLY, CDR2 FYNNEI. Sequenced: peripheral blood. The chain uses TRBV2 and TRBJ1-2, with D hard to call. This clonotype was obtained from a woman aged 55-69 years with acute or convalescent COVID-19. In DNA, the CDR3 is TGTGCCAGCAGTGAGGGCCCTAACGAGGGCTACACCTTC. Translation: CASSEGPNEGYTF.